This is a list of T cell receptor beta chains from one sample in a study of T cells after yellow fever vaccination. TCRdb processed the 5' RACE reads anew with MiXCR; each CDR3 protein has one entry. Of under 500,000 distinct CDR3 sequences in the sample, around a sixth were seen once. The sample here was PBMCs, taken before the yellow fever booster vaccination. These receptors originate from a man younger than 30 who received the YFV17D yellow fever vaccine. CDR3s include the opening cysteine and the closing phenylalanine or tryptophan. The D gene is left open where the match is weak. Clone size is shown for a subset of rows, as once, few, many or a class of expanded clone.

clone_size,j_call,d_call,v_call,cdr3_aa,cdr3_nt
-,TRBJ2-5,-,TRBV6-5,CASSYSTGGQETQYF,TGTGCCAGCAGTTACTCAACCGGGGGCCAAGAGACCCAGTACTTC
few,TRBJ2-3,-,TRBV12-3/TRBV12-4,CASSLNWGVTDTQYF,TGTGCCAGCAGTTTAAATTGGGGAGTCACAGATACGCAGTATTTT
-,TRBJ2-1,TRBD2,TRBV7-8,CASSGGDYNEQFF,TGTGCCAGCAGCGGGGGGGACTACAATGAGCAGTTCTTC
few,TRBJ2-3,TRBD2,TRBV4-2,CASSQNSGGGTDTQYF,TGTGCCAGCAGCCAAAATAGCGGGGGGGGCACAGATACGCAGTATTTT
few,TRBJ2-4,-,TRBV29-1,CSAGYRDKQADIQYF,TGCAGCGCCGGGTACCGGGACAAGCAAGCGGACATTCAGTACTTC
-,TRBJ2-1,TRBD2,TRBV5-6,CASSLISPGGPRFF,TGTGCCAGCAGCTTGATTAGCCCGGGGGGGCCACGGTTCTTC
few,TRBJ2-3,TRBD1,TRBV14,CASRPQGVGPDTQYF,TGTGCCAGCAGGCCACAGGGGGTTGGTCCAGATACGCAGTATTTT
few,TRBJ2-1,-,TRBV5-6,CASSFPRYDNEQFF,TGTGCCAGCAGCTTCCCTCGGTATGACAATGAGCAGTTCTTC
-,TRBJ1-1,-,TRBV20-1,CSAGTPVNTEAFF,TGCAGTGCCGGGACACCCGTGAACACTGAAGCTTTCTTT
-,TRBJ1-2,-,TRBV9,CASSESLIQGYTF,TGTGCCAGCAGCGAGTCCTTGATTCAAGGCTACACCTTC
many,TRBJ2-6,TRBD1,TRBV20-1,CSARTGGDGANVLTF,TGCAGTGCTAGAACAGGGGGAGATGGGGCCAACGTCCTGACTTTC
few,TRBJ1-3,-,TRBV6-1,CASSENWGAGNTIYF,TGTGCCAGCAGTGAAAATTGGGGGGCAGGAAACACCATATATTTT
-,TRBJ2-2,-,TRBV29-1,CSVESPNTGELFF,TGCAGCGTTGAGAGCCCGAACACCGGGGAGCTGTTTTTT
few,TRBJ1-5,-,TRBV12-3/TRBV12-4,CASSFRMDQPQHF,TGTGCCAGCAGTTTTCGTATGGATCAGCCCCAGCATTTT
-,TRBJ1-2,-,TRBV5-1,CASSLETGNLYGYTF,TGCGCCAGCAGCTTGGAAACGGGGAACCTCTATGGCTACACCTTC
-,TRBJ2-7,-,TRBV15,CATSTGQGDYEQYF,TGTGCCACCAGCACGGGGCAGGGCGACTACGAGCAGTACTTC
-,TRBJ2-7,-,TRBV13,CASSLRGSEQYF,TGTGCCAGCAGCTTACGGGGGAGCGAGCAGTACTTC
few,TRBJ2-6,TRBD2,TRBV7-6,CASSSPGGSGANVLTF,TGTGCCAGCAGCTCCCCGGGGGGCTCTGGGGCCAACGTCCTGACTTTC
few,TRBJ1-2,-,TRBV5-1,CASSLAAHMEGYTF,TGCGCCAGCAGCTTGGCGGCCCACATGGAGGGCTACACCTTC
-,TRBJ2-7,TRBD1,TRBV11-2,CASSSTGLRNEQYF,TGTGCCAGCAGCTCGACAGGGCTTAGGAACGAGCAGTACTTC
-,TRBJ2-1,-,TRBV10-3,CAIPPSRVRLRRFF,TGTGCCATCCCCCCCTCTCGCGTCCGACTACGCCGGTTCTTC
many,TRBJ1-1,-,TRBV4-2,CASSHGGVSNTEAFF,TGTGCCAGCAGCCATGGAGGGGTTAGTAACACTGAAGCTTTCTTT